This T cell receptor (beta chain) is from a study of shared clonotypes between healthy human individuals. The CDR3 runs to 14 residues. Germline assignment: CDR1 SGHRS and CDR2 YFSETQ. V lost 4 bases, J lost 1 base, and 11 bases lay in between. Donors were Caucasian adults residing in Nashville, Tennessee, USA. Every subset had its genomic DNA shared out evenly among several immunoSEQ plates. Libraries were prepared by immunoSEQ multiplex PCR; TCRdb keeps only in-frame clonotypes and omits some of them. The sample carries roughly 1 million clones, 75% to 80% recorded once. Sequencing input: memory CD4+ T cells from PBMCs. Subset noted: CD45RA-negative fraction. The genes are TRBV5-1 and TRBJ2-5; no clear D gene. The TCR sequence derives from a man aged 18 to 30 in good health. Some clones in this sample may be carry-over from other donors' samples. The CDR3 nucleotides are TGCGCCAGCAGCCCACAGTCCTCCCAAGAGACCCAGTACTTC. Amino acid sequence: CASSPQSSQETQYF.